The 14 T cell receptor beta chains below come from one sample, sequenced in a study of blood T cell repertoires in COVID-19. Assay used: immunoSEQ multiplex PCR; TCRdb lists only in-frame clones, some missing. The repertoire holds about 200,000 clones, with about 88% as singletons. The sample comprised peripheral blood. These receptors all come from a man aged 50 to 60 with COVID-19, enrolled during active disease.

The chain has TRBV7-9 and TRBJ1-1, with 8 bases aligning to TRBD1. Germline V lookup: CDR1 SEHNR, CDR2 FQNEAQ (reference sequence). The CDR3 is made up of 16 amino acids. Trimming at V came to 6 bases and at J to 3 bases, leaving 12 bases not matched to a gene. This CDR3 is CASRHTRQGRDTEAFF. The CDR3 DNA reads as TGTGCCAGCAGACACACCAGACAGGGGAGGGACACTGAAGCTTTCTTT.

This sequence joins TRBV27 and TRBJ1-5, with D perhaps matching TRBD1 (5 bases). This CDR3 has 16 residues. Per the germline V gene, CDR1 is MNHEY and CDR2 is SMNVEV (reference sequence). The V end was cut by 1 base, the J end by 0 bases, with 10 bases between. In DNA, the CDR3 is TGTGCCAGCAGTTTATGGGGCACGAATAGCAATCAGCCCCAGCATTTT. This gives the protein CASSLWGTNSNQPQHF.

The chain combines TRBV27 with TRBJ2-5, with D uncertain. The CDR3 spans 14 residues. From germline, CDR1 is MNHEY and CDR2 SMNVEV (reference sequence). Between the trimmed V and J ends, which lost 7 bases and 2 bases, there was a span of 14 bases. As DNA, the CDR3 is TGTGCCAGCAAAGAGAGTAACGCGCAAGAGACCCAGTACTTC. As protein: CASKESNAQETQYF.

This chain joins TRBV6-6 and TRBJ1-3, with D possibly TRBD1 on 6 matching bases. Germline assignment: CDR1 MNHNY and CDR2 SVGAGI (reference sequence). Trimming removed 7 bases at V and 4 bases at J, with 17 bases between. This CDR3 is built from 15 residues. The CDR3 DNA is TGTGCCAGCAAGCAACTCCGGGACACCGGAAACACCATATATTTT. Its translation is CASKQLRDTGNTIYF.

The J gene is TRBJ1-1, the V gene TRBV7-9; 8 bases align to TRBD1. The trim removed 3 bases at V and 0 bases at J, leaving 9 bases unmatched. Germline CDR1 is SEHNR and CDR2 is FQNEAQ (reference sequence). This CDR3 spans 17 amino acids. CDR3 region: CASSFPGQGVMNTEAFF. CDR3 DNA: TGTGCCAGCAGCTTCCCCGGACAGGGTGTCATGAACACTGAAGCTTTCTTT.

The gene calls are TRBV6-2 or TRBV6-3 and TRBJ2-7; 7 positions agree with TRBD1. Germline V gives CDR1 MNHEY, CDR2 SVGEGT. The CDR3 is 16 amino acids. J was trimmed by 2 bases and V by 0 bases; bases with no gene match: 7. The CDR3 nucleotides read TGTGCCAGCAGTTACTCGAGGTTCGGACAGGCCTACGAGCAGTACTTC. It is translated as CASSYSRFGQAYEQYF.

This clone was counted between two and nine times. One end of the junction does not line up with germline, which may come from a read error. This chain joins TRBV7-9 and TRBJ2-7; tentatively, D is TRBD2 (6 bases). Germline CDR1 reads SEHNR; CDR2 reads FQNEAQ (reference sequence). The CDR3 extends over 18 amino acids. CDR3 residues: CASSSPLVWDSSSSEQYF. CDR3 DNA sequence: TGTGCCAGCAGCTCCCCCTTAGTGTGGGACTCCTCCTCCTCCGAGCAGTACTTC.

V gene TRBV5-1 combines with J gene TRBJ2-5; D perhaps matches TRBD2 (6 bases). V was trimmed by 5 bases and J by 4 bases, leaving 21 bases between them. The CDR3 is made up of 16 amino acids. The germline gives CDR1 SGHRS, CDR2 YFSETQ. The CDR3 DNA reads as TGCGCCAGCAGTACAGCGGGCTCGGCACGGGGAGAGACCCAGTACTTC. This translates into CASSTAGSARGETQYF. Full variable domain (outside the CDR3, taken from reference TRBV5-1 and TRBJ2-5): KAGVTQTPRYLIKTRGQQVTLSCSPISGHRSVSWYQQTPGQGLQFLFEYFSETQRNKGNFPGRFSGRQFSNSRSEMNVSTLELGDSALYLCASSTAGSARGETQYFGPGTRLLVL.

This clone was recorded a few times. The chain joins TRBV21-1 to TRBJ2-5; TRBD1, the table's D call, was not compared with the DNA. TRBV21-1 is a pseudogene locus. The CDR3 loop spans 13 amino acids. CDR3 sequence (DNA): TGTGCCAGCAAACTTCAGGGGGCGAGGACCCAGTACTTC. Amino acids: CASKLQGARTQYF.

This chain uses TRBV10-1 with TRBJ2-7; possibly TRBD1 for D (5 bases). CDR1 and CDR2 from the germline V gene are WNHNN and SYGVQD (reference sequence). The CDR3 extends over 14 amino acids. The V gene lost 6 bases and the J gene lost 2 bases, with 14 bases spanning the gap. CDR3 DNA: TGCGCCAGCAGCGCCAGAAGGGGCCCCTACGAGCAGTACTTC. As protein: CASSARRGPYEQYF.

The chain combines TRBV5-1 with TRBJ1-1; perhaps TRBD1 as D (5 bases). CDR1 SGHRS and CDR2 YFSETQ come from the germline V gene. V gave up 0 bases and J gave up 1 base, with 10 bases separating them. The CDR3 runs to 15 residues. CDR3 amino acids: CASSLDRYANTEAFF. In DNA form, the CDR3 reads TGCGCCAGCAGCTTGGACAGGTACGCGAACACTGAAGCTTTCTTT. The full variable domain, its missing parts supplied by reference TRBV5-1 and TRBJ1-1, is KAGVTQTPRYLIKTRGQQVTLSCSPISGHRSVSWYQQTPGQGLQFLFEYFSETQRNKGNFPGRFSGRQFSNSRSEMNVSTLELGDSALYLCASSLDRYANTEAFFGQGTRLTVV.

The chain carries TRBV3-1 (or the pseudogene TRBV3-2) and TRBJ2-1; 11 bases line up with TRBD2. V dropped 1 base and J dropped 7; count of bases not matched to a gene: 3. Germline CDR1 reads LGHDT; CDR2 reads YNNKEL (reference sequence). The CDR3 is 15 amino acids. Here the CDR3 reads CASSQAIAGGNEQFF. In DNA form, the CDR3 reads TGTGCCAGCAGCCAAGCAATAGCGGGGGGGAATGAGCAGTTCTTC.

V gene TRBV5-1 combines with J gene TRBJ1-1; 8 bases are shared with TRBD1. Germline V gene lookup returns CDR1 SGHRS and CDR2 YFSETQ. This CDR3 region has 14 residues. Trimming removed 4 bases from V and 5 bases from J; junction bases left unmatched: 7. Here the CDR3 reads CASSAGQGRTEAFF. Written as DNA, the CDR3 is TGCGCCAGCAGCGCCGGACAGGGTAGGACTGAAGCTTTCTTT.

This sequence joins TRBV7-3 and TRBJ2-1; 8 nucleotides line up with TRBD1. V lost 1 base, J lost 5 bases, and 16 bases stayed unmatched. CDR1 and CDR2 (germline): SGHTA, FQGTGA. The CDR3 covers 19 residues. CDR3 protein: CASSLIGHTLGQVNNEQFF. The CDR3 DNA is TGTGCCAGCAGCTTAATCGGCCATACCCTGGGACAGGTCAACAATGAGCAGTTCTTC.